This T cell receptor beta chain is drawn from a study of T cells after posttransplantation cyclophosphamide. Notes on the study in general: Later blood repertoires were often dominated by clones from the donor CD8+ memory compartment.

Details on this clone: The antigen remains undetermined.

V shed 11 bases, J shed 5 bases, and the junction held 9 bases outside the gene matches. The germline gives CDR1 WSHSY, CDR2 SAAADI. This CDR3 comprises 15 residues. Produced via immunoSEQ multiplex PCR; TCRdb's table is partial and in-frame only. The data hold about 43,000 clones, with 90% observed a single time. Treatment was busulfan-fludarabine conditioning, a marrow graft, and cyclophosphamide on days +3 and +4. The origin of this receptor is a male patient aged 60-70 years who received an allogeneic stem cell transplant from a related donor and was CMV-positive. These T cells may partly come from the graft donor. The starting material was PBMCs, obtained less than 70 days after allogeneic stem cell transplant with posttransplant cyclophosphamide. The V gene is TRBV10-2, the J gene TRBJ1-6; TRBD1 agrees at 10 bases. CDR3 residues: CAALAGTGDNSPLHF. The CDR3 DNA reads as TGCGCCGCACTAGCTGGGACAGGGGATAATTCACCCCTCCACTTT.